What follows are 25 T cell receptor beta chains derived from one specimen sequenced in a study of vaccination effects on CD4 cells after COVID-19. Measured with immunoSEQ multiplex PCR; TCRdb has only the in-frame clones, and not every one. Among around 70,000 clones listed, roughly three quarters were seen once. CD4+ T cells were isolated after nine to ten days of culture. These TCRs' antigens remain unknown. The sequences come from CD4+ T cells from PBMCs cultured without peptide, collected before COVID-19 vaccination. Receptor source: a human donor who received a COVID-19 vaccine.

This sequence joins TRBV5-1 and TRBJ2-5; D is unresolved. This CDR3 spans 13 amino acids. V was shortened by 1 base and J by 5 bases, with 9 bases between the two germline ends. The germline gives CDR1 SGHRS, CDR2 YFSETQ. CDR3 sequence: CASSLIYWETQYF. The CDR3 nucleotides are TGCGCCAGCAGCTTGATCTATTGGGAGACCCAGTACTTC.

The V call is TRBV6-2 or TRBV6-3, the J call TRBJ1-2; TRBD1 aligns across 7 bases. CDR3 length: 16 residues. V shed 5 bases and J 4 bases; nucleotides not matched to a gene: 13. In germline, CDR1 is MNHEY, CDR2 SVGEGT. CDR3 nucleotide sequence: TGTGCCAGCAGTCCGGTCGGGACAGTTGGGGGCTATGGCTACACCTTC. Translated: CASSPVGTVGGYGYTF.

The chain has TRBV6-5 and TRBJ2-7; the D gene could be TRBD1 or TRBD2 (5 bases each). The CDR3 length is 15 residues. From germline, CDR1 is MNHEY and CDR2 SVGAGI. Trimming removed 4 bases from V and 2 bases from J, with 15 bases in between. The CDR3 region is CASSSPRDGTYEQYV. The CDR3 nucleotides read TGTGCCAGCAGTTCCCCCCGGGACGGGACCTACGAGCAGTACGTC.

The chain employs TRBV7-2 and TRBJ1-5, with no clear D. Germline-derived CDR1 and CDR2 are SGHTA and FQGNSA. Trimming removed 2 bases from V and 4 bases from J, with 6 bases in between. The CDR3 runs 13 residues. CDR3: CASSLTANQPQHF. In nucleotides, the CDR3 is TGTGCCAGCAGCTTAACGGCTAATCAGCCCCAGCATTTT.

The chain has TRBV7-3 and TRBJ1-2; a possible D gene is TRBD1 (5 bases). From germline, CDR1 is SGHTA and CDR2 FQGTGA. With 4 bases removed from V and 10 bases from J, the gap between germline ends came to 16 bases. The CDR3 runs 13 residues. CDR3 region: CASSSNGRVAYTF. DNA for the CDR3: TGTGCCAGCAGCTCAAATGGCAGGGTGGCCTACACCTTC.

This chain links TRBV6-5 with TRBJ2-4; a possible D gene is TRBD1 (6 bases). The germline V gene has CDR1 MNHEY and CDR2 SVGAGI. The CDR3 has 15 residues. V lost 6 bases to trimming and J lost 3 bases, with 15 bases between them. DNA of the CDR3: TGTGCCAGCAGGTCCGGGGAAGGGGGCAAAAACATTCAGTACTTC. Translation gives CASRSGEGGKNIQYF.

The chain links TRBV5-4 to TRBJ2-7; 7 bases match TRBD2. From germline, CDR1 is SGHNT and CDR2 YYREEE (reference sequence). V was clipped by 1 base and J by 4 bases; unmatched bases: 8. The CDR3 runs to 15 residues. The CDR3 region is CASSLRSAGHYEQYV. DNA for the CDR3: TGTGCCAGCAGCTTGCGGTCAGCGGGGCATTACGAGCAGTACGTC.

This sequence joins TRBV6-5 and TRBJ1-4, with 7 bases aligning to TRBD1. The CDR3 sequence is 14 residues long. The germline CDR1 and CDR2 sequences are MNHEY and SVGAGI. J was trimmed by 4 bases and V by 8 bases; bases with no gene match: 7. CDR3 residues: CASVTGNNNEKLFF. CDR3 nucleotide sequence: TGTGCCAGCGTGACAGGGAACAATAATGAAAAACTGTTTTTT.

The chain recombines TRBV7-9 with TRBJ1-1; no definite D call. The V end was cut by 5 bases, the J end by 1 base, with 14 bases between. CDR1 is SEHNR, CDR2 FQNEAQ, per germline (reference sequence). The CDR3 spans 15 residues. CDR3 loop: CASSRGRDGNTEAFF. Here the CDR3 DNA reads TGTGCCAGCAGCAGAGGGAGGGATGGGAACACTGAAGCTTTCTTT. The full variable domain, with the rest looked up from reference TRBV7-9 and TRBJ1-1, is DTGVSQNPRHKITKRGQNVTFRCDPISEHNRLYWYRQTLGQGPEFLTYFQNEAQLEKSRLLSDRFSAERPKGSFSTLEIQRTEQGDSAMYLCASSRGRDGNTEAFFGQGTRLTVV.

The CDR3 is CASSYTAPNQPQHF. CDR3 in DNA: TGTGCCAGCAGTTACACGGCACCAAATCAGCCCCAGCATTTT. The chain couples TRBV6-2 or TRBV6-3 to TRBJ1-5; D not resolved. CDR3 length: 14 residues. V lost 2 bases to trimming and J lost 4 bases, with 9 bases between them. The germline V gene has CDR1 MNHEY and CDR2 SVGEGT.

This chain links TRBV28 with TRBJ2-4, with D perhaps matching TRBD2 (5 bases). Per germline, CDR1 MDHEN and CDR2 SYDVKM. The CDR3 has 13 amino acids. Deletions cut 7 bases from V and 2 bases from J, with 9 bases between. The CDR3 nucleotides are TGTGCCAGCACCGGGGTACCCAAAAACATTCAGTACTTC. This encodes CASTGVPKNIQYF.

J is TRBJ2-1 and V is TRBV7-9; D gene uncertain. The germline gives CDR1 SEHNR, CDR2 FQNEAQ (reference sequence). There are 15 residues in the CDR3. Trimming shortened V by 2 bases and J by 1 base, and 9 bases separated the two germline ends. This chain's CDR3 is CASSLMAGSYNEQFF. CDR3 coding DNA: TGTGCCAGCAGCTTAATGGCTGGGTCCTACAATGAGCAGTTCTTC. The full variable domain, its missing parts supplied by reference TRBV7-9 and TRBJ2-1, is DTGVSQNPRHKITKRGQNVTFRCDPISEHNRLYWYRQTLGQGPEFLTYFQNEAQLEKSRLLSDRFSAERPKGSFSTLEIQRTEQGDSAMYLCASSLMAGSYNEQFFGPGTRLTVL.

This clone has just one count. The chain recombines TRBV5-1 with TRBJ1-1; D unclear. CDR3 length equals 13 residues. The V end was cut by 6 bases, the J end by 3 bases, with 12 bases between. The germline CDR1 and CDR2 sequences are SGHRS and YFSETQ. In DNA, the CDR3 is TGCGCCAGCACCGCAGATTATTACACTGAAGCTTTCTTT. Amino acid sequence: CASTADYYTEAFF.

This sequence joins TRBV4-3 and TRBJ2-1; D gene unclear. V was pared by 4 bases and J by 4 bases, with 8 bases between. Germline CDR1 reads LGHNA; CDR2 reads YSLEER. The CDR3 runs 13 residues. The DNA of the CDR3 is TGCGCCAGCAGCCCCTGGGGTTACAATGAGCAGTTCTTC. Translation gives CASSPWGYNEQFF.

The V and J genes are TRBV6-5 and TRBJ1-5, with a tentative D call TRBD1 (6 bases). V was trimmed by 5 bases and J by 6 bases, leaving 14 bases between them. The germline CDR1 and CDR2 sequences are MNHEY and SVGAGI. CDR3 length: 14 residues. The CDR3 is CASSTGSFGQPQHF. In DNA, the CDR3 is TGTGCCAGCAGTACAGGGAGTTTCGGTCAGCCCCAGCATTTT.

The chain uses TRBV28 and TRBJ1-2; D perhaps matches TRBD1 (6 bases). Germline CDR1 reads MDHEN; CDR2 reads SYDVKM. V was cut by 3 bases and J by 8 bases, with 13 bases left in between. This CDR3 is 13 amino acids long. DNA of the CDR3: TGTGCCAGCAGTTTGTTGGGGGGGGGCGGCTACACCTTC. Its protein product is CASSLLGGGGYTF.

The chain recombines TRBV7-2 with TRBJ2-3, with D unresolved. Germline V gives CDR1 SGHTA, CDR2 FQGNSA. The CDR3 sequence is 14 residues long. V was pared by 2 bases and J by 3 bases, with 9 bases between. The CDR3 is CASSLIRTTDTQYF. CDR3 nucleotides: TGTGCCAGCAGCTTAATTCGTACGACAGATACGCAGTATTTT.

This chain connects TRBV10-2 to TRBJ2-4; D perhaps matches TRBD1 (5 bases). The V and J ends lost 3 bases and 13 bases respectively, with 13 bases between them. This CDR3 region has 12 residues. Germline V gene data show CDR1 as WSHSY and CDR2 as SAAADI. As DNA, the CDR3 is TGCGCCAGCAGTGAAATGGGTAGGACACAGTACTTC. This translates into CASSEMGRTQYF.

This chain links TRBV13 with TRBJ1-2; no reliable D call. V was clipped by 9 bases and J by 3 bases, with 14 bases between them. The CDR3 has 13 amino acids. CDR1 is PRHDT, CDR2 FYEKMQ, per germline (reference sequence). Written as DNA, the CDR3 is TGTGCCAGTGCGGGAAAAGCAGACTATGGCTACACCTTC. Translating it yields CASAGKADYGYTF.

The chain joins TRBV21-1 to TRBJ1-1. TRBV21-1 is reported as a pseudogene. This CDR3 spans 23 amino acids. This chain's CDR3 is CASSNYTPGGEACGGSRCTEAFF. The CDR3 bases are TGTGCCAGCAGCAACTACACGCCGGGAGGAGAGGCGTGTGGTGGGTCAAGGTGCACTGAAGCTTTCTTT.

The gene calls are TRBV20-1 and TRBJ2-3; weak D call: TRBD1 (6 bases). This CDR3 is 15 amino acids long. In germline, CDR1 is DFQATT, CDR2 SNEGSKA (reference sequence). Trimming cost V 3 bases and J 1 base, with 14 bases left between them. CDR3: CSASVVGHGTDTQYF. DNA for the CDR3: TGCAGTGCTAGTGTCGTGGGACACGGCACAGATACGCAGTATTTT.

The chain joins TRBV5-1 to TRBJ1-4; no definite D call. The CDR3 contains 17 residues. The germline V gene encodes CDR1 SGHRS and CDR2 YFSETQ. With 3 bases removed from V and 6 bases from J, the gap between germline ends came to 21 bases. CDR3 coding DNA: TGCGCCAGCAGCTATGTAGGTTTGGCGACTCAACATGAAAAACTGTTTTTT. Its translation is CASSYVGLATQHEKLFF.

The chain uses TRBV11-2 and TRBJ2-7, with 8 positions matching TRBD2. CDR1 is SGHAT, CDR2 FQNNGV, per germline. The CDR3 is 13 amino acids. V trimming: 5 bases; J trimming: 7 bases; junction bases outside the gene matches: 7. CDR3 region: CASSPAGVGEQYV. CDR3 in DNA: TGTGCCAGCAGCCCAGCGGGGGTAGGGGAGCAGTACGTC.

This sequence joins TRBV28 and TRBJ1-3; no reliable D call. CDR3 length: 15 amino acids. CDR1 and CDR2 (germline): MDHEN, SYDVKM. Trimming took off 3 bases at V and 0 bases at J, with 9 bases between the two ends. The chain's CDR3 is CASSFGGTSGNTIYF. CDR3 DNA: TGTGCCAGCAGTTTCGGTGGCACCTCTGGAAACACCATATATTTT.

The chain has TRBV2 and TRBJ2-5; perhaps TRBD1 as D (5 bases). CDR3 length equals 13 residues. The germline gives CDR1 SNHLY, CDR2 FYNNEI. V lost 5 bases and J 2 bases, leaving 9 bases between the germline ends. CDR3 nucleotides: TGTGCCAGCAGTTTTAACAGGCAAGAGACCCAGTACTTC. It encodes CASSFNRQETQYF.